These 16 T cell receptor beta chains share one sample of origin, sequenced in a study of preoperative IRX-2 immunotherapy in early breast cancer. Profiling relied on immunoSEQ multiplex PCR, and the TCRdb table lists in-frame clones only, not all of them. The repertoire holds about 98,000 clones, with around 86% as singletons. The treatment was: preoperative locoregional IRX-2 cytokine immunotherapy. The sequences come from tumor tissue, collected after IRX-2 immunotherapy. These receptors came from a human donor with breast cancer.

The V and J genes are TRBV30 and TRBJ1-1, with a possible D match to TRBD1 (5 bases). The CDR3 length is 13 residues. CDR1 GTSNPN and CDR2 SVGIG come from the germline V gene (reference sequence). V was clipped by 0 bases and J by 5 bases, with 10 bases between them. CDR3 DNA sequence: TGTGCCTGGAGTGTGGGCAGGGAGACTGAAGCTTTCTTT. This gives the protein CAWSVGRETEAFF.

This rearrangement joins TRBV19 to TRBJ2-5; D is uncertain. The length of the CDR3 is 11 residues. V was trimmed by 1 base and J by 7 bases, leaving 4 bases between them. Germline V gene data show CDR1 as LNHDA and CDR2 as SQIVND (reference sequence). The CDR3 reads CASSIGRTQYF. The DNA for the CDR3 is TGTGCCAGTAGTATAGGGAGGACCCAGTACTTC.

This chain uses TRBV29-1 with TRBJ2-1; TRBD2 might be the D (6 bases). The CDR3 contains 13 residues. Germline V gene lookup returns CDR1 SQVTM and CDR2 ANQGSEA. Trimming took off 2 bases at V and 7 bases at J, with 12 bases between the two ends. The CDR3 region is CSVEQGGRNEQFF. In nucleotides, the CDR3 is TGCAGCGTTGAACAGGGAGGAAGGAATGAGCAGTTCTTC.

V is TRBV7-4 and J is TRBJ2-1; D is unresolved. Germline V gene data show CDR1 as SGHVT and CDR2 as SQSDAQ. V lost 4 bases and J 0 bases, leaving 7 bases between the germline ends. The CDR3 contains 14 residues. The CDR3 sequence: CASSWSASYNEQFF. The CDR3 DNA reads TGTGCCAGCAGCTGGTCGGCCTCCTACAATGAGCAGTTCTTC.

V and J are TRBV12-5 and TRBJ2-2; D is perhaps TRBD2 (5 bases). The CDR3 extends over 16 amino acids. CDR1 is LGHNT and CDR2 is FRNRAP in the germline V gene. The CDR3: CASNSPPGANTGELFF. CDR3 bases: TGTGCCAGCAACAGTCCCCCCGGGGCGAACACCGGGGAGCTGTTTTTT. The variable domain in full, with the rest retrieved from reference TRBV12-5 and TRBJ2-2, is DARVTQTPRHKVTEMGQEVTMRCQPILGHNTVFWYRQTMMQGLELLAYFRNRAPLDDSGMPKDRFSAEMPDATLATLKIQPSEPRDSAVYFCASNSPPGANTGELFFGEGSRLTVL.

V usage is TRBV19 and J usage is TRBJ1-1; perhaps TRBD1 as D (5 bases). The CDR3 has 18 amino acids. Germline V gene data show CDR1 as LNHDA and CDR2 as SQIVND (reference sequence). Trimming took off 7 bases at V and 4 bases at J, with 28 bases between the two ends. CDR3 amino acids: CASTPATGLARVRTEAFF. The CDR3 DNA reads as TGTGCCAGTACCCCCGCCACGGGGCTTGCCCGGGTGCGCACTGAAGCTTTCTTT.

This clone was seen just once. The DNA for the CDR3 is TGTGCCAGCAGCCTATTCGGGACTTTTACTGAAGCTTTCTTT. Protein sequence: CASSLFGTFTEAFF. The chain combines TRBV14 with TRBJ1-1; D perhaps matches TRBD1 (5 bases). Trimming removed 4 bases at V and 5 bases at J, with 14 bases between. The V gene's germline CDR1 is SGHDN and CDR2 FVKESK. CDR3 length: 14 amino acids.

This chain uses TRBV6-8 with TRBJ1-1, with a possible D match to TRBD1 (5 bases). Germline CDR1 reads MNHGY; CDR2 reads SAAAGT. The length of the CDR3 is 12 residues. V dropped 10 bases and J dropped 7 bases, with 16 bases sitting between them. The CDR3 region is CAIRRGTDEAFF. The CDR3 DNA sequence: TGTGCCATCAGAAGGGGAACAGATGAAGCTTTCTTT.

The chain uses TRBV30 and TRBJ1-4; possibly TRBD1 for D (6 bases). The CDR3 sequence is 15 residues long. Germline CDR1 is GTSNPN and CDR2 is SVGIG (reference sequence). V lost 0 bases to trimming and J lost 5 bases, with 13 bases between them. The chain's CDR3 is CAWSVLGQRNEKLFF. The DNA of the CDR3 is TGTGCCTGGAGTGTACTCGGACAGCGGAATGAAAAACTGTTTTTT.

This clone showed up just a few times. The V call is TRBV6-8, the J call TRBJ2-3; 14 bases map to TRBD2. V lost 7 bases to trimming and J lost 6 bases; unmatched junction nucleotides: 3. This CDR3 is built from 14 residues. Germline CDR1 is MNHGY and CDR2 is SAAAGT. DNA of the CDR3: TGTGCCAGCATGACTAGCGGGGGGGCTGATACGCAGTATTTT. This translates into CASMTSGGADTQYF.

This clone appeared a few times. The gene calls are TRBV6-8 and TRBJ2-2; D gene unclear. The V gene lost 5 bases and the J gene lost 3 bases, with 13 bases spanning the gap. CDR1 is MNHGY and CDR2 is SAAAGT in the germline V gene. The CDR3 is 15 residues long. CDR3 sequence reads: CASSRLTPYTGELFF. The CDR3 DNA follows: TGTGCCAGCAGTCGGCTCACACCGTACACCGGGGAGCTGTTTTTT.

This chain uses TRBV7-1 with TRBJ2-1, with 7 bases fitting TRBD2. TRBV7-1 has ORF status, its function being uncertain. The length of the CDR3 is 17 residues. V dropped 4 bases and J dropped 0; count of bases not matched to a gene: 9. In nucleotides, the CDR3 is TGTGCCAGCAGCTTAGTGGGCGGGAGCCACTCCTACAATGAGCAGTTCTTC. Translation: CASSLVGGSHSYNEQFF.

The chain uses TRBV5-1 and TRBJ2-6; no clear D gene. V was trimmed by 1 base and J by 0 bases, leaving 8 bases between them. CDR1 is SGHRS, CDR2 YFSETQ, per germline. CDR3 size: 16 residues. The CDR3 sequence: CASSLMAASGANVLTF. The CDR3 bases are TGCGCCAGCAGCTTGATGGCGGCCTCTGGGGCCAACGTCCTGACTTTC.

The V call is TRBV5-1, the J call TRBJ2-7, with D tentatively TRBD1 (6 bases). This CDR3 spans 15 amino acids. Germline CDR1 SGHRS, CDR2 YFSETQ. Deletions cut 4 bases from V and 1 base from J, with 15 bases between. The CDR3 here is CASSPRTDLSYEQYF. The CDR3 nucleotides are TGCGCCAGCAGCCCCCGGACAGACCTTTCCTACGAGCAGTACTTC. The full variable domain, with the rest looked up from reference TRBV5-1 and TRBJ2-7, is KAGVTQTPRYLIKTRGQQVTLSCSPISGHRSVSWYQQTPGQGLQFLFEYFSETQRNKGNFPGRFSGRQFSNSRSEMNVSTLELGDSALYLCASSPRTDLSYEQYFGPGTRLTVT.

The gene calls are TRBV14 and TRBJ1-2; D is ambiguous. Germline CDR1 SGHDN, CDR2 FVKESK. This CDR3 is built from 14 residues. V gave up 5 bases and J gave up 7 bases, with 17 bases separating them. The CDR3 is CASSYAARAGGYTF. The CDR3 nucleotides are TGTGCCAGCAGCTACGCGGCGAGGGCCGGTGGCTACACCTTC.

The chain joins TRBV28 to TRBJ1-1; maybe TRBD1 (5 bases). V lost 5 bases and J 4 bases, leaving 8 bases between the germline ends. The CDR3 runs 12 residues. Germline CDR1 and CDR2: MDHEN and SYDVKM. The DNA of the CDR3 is TGTGCCAGCAGTGCCGGGGGCACTGAAGCTTTCTTT. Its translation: CASSAGGTEAFF. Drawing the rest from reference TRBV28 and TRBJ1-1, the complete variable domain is DVKVTQSSRYLVKRTGEKVFLECVQDMDHENMFWYRQDPGLGLRLIYFSYDVKMKEKGDIPEGYSVSREKKERFSLILESASTNQTSMYLCASSAGGTEAFFGQGTRLTVV.